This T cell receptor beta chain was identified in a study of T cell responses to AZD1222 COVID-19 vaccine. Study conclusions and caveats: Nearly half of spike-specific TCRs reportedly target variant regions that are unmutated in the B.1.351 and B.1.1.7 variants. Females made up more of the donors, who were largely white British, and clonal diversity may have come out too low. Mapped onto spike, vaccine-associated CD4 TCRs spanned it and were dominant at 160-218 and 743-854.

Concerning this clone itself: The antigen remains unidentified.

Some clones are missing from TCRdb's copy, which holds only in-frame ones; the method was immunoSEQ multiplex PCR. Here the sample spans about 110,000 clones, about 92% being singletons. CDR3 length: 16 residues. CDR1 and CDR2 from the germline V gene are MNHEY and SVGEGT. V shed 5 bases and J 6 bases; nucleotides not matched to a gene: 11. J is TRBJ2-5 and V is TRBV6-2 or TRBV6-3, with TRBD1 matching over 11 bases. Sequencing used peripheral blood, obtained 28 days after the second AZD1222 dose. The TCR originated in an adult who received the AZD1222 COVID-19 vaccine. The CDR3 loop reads CASSTLGQGASKTQYF. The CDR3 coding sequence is TGTGCCAGCAGTACGCTAGGACAGGGGGCGTCGAAGACCCAGTACTTC.